The present T cell receptor (beta chain) was sequenced within a study of blood T cell repertoires in COVID-19. This CDR3 region has 14 residues. Germline loops: CDR1 SGHTA, CDR2 FQGTGA. Trimming cost V 5 bases and J 5 bases, with 15 bases left between them. Original processing methods: The authors estimated nucleated cell counts from reference gene primer amplification. TCRdb's copy holds only in-frame clones and misses some; the assay was immunoSEQ multiplex PCR. D and trimming come from the DNA, and the V and J calls and clone size come from that table. The sample lists roughly 170,000 clones, about 88% occurring once.

This receptor was taken from a middle-aged man with active or convalescent COVID-19. Material for sequencing was peripheral blood. The J gene is TRBJ1-1, the V gene TRBV7-3, with TRBD1 as a possible D gene (5 bases). The DNA of the CDR3 is TGTGCCAGCAGCCCACGGGGGACGGCTACTGAAGCTTTCTTT. The encoded protein is CASSPRGTATEAFF.